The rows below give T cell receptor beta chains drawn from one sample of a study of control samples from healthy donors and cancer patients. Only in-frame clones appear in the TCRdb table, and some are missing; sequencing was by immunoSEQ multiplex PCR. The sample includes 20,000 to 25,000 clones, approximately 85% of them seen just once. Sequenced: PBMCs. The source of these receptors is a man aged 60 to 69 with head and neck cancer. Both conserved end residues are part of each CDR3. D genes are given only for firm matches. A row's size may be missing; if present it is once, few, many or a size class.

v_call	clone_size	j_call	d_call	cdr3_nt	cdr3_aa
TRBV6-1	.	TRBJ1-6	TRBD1	TGTGCCAGCAGTGTAGGTCCGGGACAGGGTAATTCACCCCTCCACTTT	CASSVGPGQGNSPLHF
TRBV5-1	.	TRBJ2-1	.	TGCGCCAGCAGCTTGGGGACACCACAGGGACGAGAGCAGTTCTTC	CASSLGTPQGREQFF
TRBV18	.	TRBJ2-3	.	TGTGCCAGCTCACCATATAGTAGCGGACTCACAGATACGCAGTATTTT	CASSPYSSGLTDTQYF
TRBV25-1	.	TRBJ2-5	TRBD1	TGTGCCAGCAGTGATATCCTACAGGGGGCCGAAGAGACCCAGTACTTC	CASSDILQGAEETQYF
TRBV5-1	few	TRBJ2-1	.	TGCGCCAGCAGCGATCCACATAATGAGCAGTTCTTC	CASSDPHNEQFF
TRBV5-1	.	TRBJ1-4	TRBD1	TGCGCCAGCGGCTTAGAGGGGGCTCGTGAAAAACTGTTTTTT	CASGLEGAREKLFF
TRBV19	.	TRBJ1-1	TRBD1	TGTGCCAGTAGTTCCACAGGGGGCACTGAAGCTTTCTTT	CASSSTGGTEAFF
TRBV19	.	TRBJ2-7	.	TGTGCCAGTAGTATTTGGGGGGGCGGCGAGCAGTACTTC	CASSIWGGGEQYF
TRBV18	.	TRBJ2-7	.	TGTGCCAGCTCACCACCCACAAGACCCTCCTACGAGCAGTACTTC	CASSPPTRPSYEQYF
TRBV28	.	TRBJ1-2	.	TGTGCCAGCAGTCCGGGGACGGCAAACTATGGCTACACCTTC	CASSPGTANYGYTF
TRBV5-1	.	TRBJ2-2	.	TGCGCCAGCAGGGAGGCTCATTCCGGGGAGCTGTTTTTT	CASREAHSGELFF
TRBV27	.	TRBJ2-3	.	TGTGCCAGCAGTTTACCCGAGCTATACTGGGGGTACACAGATACGCAGTATTTT	CASSLPELYWGYTDTQYF
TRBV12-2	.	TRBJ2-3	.	TGTGCAAGTCGCTTTCCTAGCGTCCGCACAGATACGCAGTATTTT	CASRFPSVRTDTQYF
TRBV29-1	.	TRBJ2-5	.	TGCAGCGTTGGGCCTGTACAAGAAGAGACCCAGTACTTC	CSVGPVQEETQYF
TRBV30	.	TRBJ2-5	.	TGTGCCTGGAACTTAGAGGGGGAGACCCAGTACTTC	CAWNLEGETQYF
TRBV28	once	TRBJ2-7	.	TGTGCCAGCCCCCCCCGGTCAGGCCGGGACTACGAGCAGTACTTC	CASPPRSGRDYEQYF
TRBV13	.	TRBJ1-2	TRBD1	TGTGCCAGCAGCCGACAGGGGGAAGGCTACACCTTC	CASSRQGEGYTF
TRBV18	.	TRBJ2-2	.	TGTGCCAGCTCACCACTAGCCGGGGAGCTGTTTTTT	CASSPLAGELFF
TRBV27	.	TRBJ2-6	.	TGTGCCAGCAGTTACTCTGGGGCCAACGTCCTGACTTTC	CASSYSGANVLTF
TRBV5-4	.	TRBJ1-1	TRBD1	TGTGCCAGCAGCTCGGACAGGGAGATCCCCCAAGAAGACACTGAAGCTTTCTTT	CASSSDREIPQEDTEAFF
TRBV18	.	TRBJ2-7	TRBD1	TGTGCCAGCTCACCACTTACAGGGGTCGAGCAGTACTTC	CASSPLTGVEQYF